The 14 T cell receptor beta chains given below trace back to one sample, sequenced in a study of blood T cell repertoires in COVID-19. Generated by immunoSEQ multiplex PCR, the TCRdb table keeps only in-frame clones and is missing some. The sample lists around 270,000 clones; 65% to 85% were seen once. The sequencing sample was made of peripheral blood. These receptors came from a woman aged 40 to 50 who had recovered from COVID-19.

This chain uses TRBV28 with TRBJ1-4; D is unclear. CDR3 length equals 13 residues. V lost 5 bases, J lost 6 bases, and 10 bases lay in between. In germline, CDR1 is MDHEN, CDR2 SYDVKM. The CDR3 sequence is CASSPPGYEKLFF. The CDR3 nucleotides are TGTGCCAGCAGTCCGCCGGGGTATGAAAAACTGTTTTTT.

This chain links TRBV13 with TRBJ2-4; 8 bases match TRBD2. CDR1 PRHDT and CDR2 FYEKMQ come from the germline V gene (reference sequence). The V and J ends lost 5 bases and 6 bases, in that order; junction bases with no gene match: 6. This CDR3 spans 14 amino acids. CDR3 region: CASSAGTRRNIQYF. The CDR3 DNA follows: TGTGCCAGCAGCGCCGGGACTAGGAGAAACATTCAGTACTTC. Drawing the rest from reference TRBV13 and TRBJ2-4, the complete variable domain is AAGVIQSPRHLIKEKRETATLKCYPIPRHDTVYWYQQGPGQDPQFLISFYEKMQSDKGSIPDRFSAQQFSDYHSELNMSSLELGDSALYFCASSAGTRRNIQYFGAGTRLSVL.

The chain joins TRBV11-2 to TRBJ1-1, with D possibly matching TRBD1 (6 bases). Germline V lookup: CDR1 SGHAT, CDR2 FQNNGV. Trimming stripped 5 bases from V and 1 base from J, with 20 bases between. The CDR3 extends over 17 amino acids. DNA of the CDR3: TGTGCCAGCAGCCCCGTTAGGGGGGGAGACTGGAACACTGAAGCTTTCTTT. Translated, it gives CASSPVRGGDWNTEAFF.

The chain couples TRBV27 to TRBJ1-1; D is possibly TRBD1 (5 bases). Germline V gene sequence: CDR1 MNHEY, CDR2 SMNVEV (reference sequence). V was clipped by 2 bases and J by 1 base, with 8 bases between them. This CDR3 comprises 14 residues. CDR3 sequence: CASSLIDRNTEAFF. CDR3 in DNA: TGTGCCAGCAGTTTAATCGACAGGAACACTGAAGCTTTCTTT.

This clone came up a few times. J is TRBJ1-1 and V is TRBV2; D possibly corresponds to TRBD1 (5 bases). Germline CDR1 reads SNHLY; CDR2 reads FYNNEI. There are 11 residues in the CDR3. V lost 6 bases and J 10 bases, leaving 12 bases between the germline ends. This CDR3 reads CASSGDGGAFF. For the CDR3, the DNA is TGTGCCAGCAGCGGGGACGGGGGAGCTTTCTTT.

This clone occurred once. The rearrangement uses TRBV9 and TRBJ1-1; 7 bases are shared with TRBD1. V dropped 4 bases and J dropped 3; count of bases not matched to a gene: 6. The CDR3 covers 14 residues. Germline V gives CDR1 SGDLS, CDR2 YYNGEE. CDR3 sequence reads: CASSSGQPYTEAFF. The CDR3 DNA reads TGTGCCAGCAGCTCGGGACAGCCCTACACTGAAGCTTTCTTT.

The V gene is TRBV27, the J gene TRBJ2-7; 8 bases are a match to TRBD1. The germline V gene encodes CDR1 MNHEY and CDR2 SMNVEV (reference sequence). This CDR3 has 14 residues. With 5 bases clipped from V and 2 bases from J, the junction kept 5 bases outside the gene matches. Here the CDR3 DNA reads TGTGCCAGCAGTCTGACAGGGGCCGCCTACGAGCAGTACTTC. Translating it yields CASSLTGAAYEQYF.

V and J are TRBV28 and TRBJ2-7; maybe TRBD1 (6 bases). Germline V CDR1 and CDR2: MDHEN, SYDVKM. The CDR3 consists of 12 residues. With 4 bases removed from V and 6 bases from J, the gap between germline ends came to 10 bases. The CDR3 here is CASSSGAGEQYF. The CDR3 nucleotides read TGTGCCAGCAGTTCAGGGGCGGGCGAGCAGTACTTC.

This sequence joins TRBV6-5 and TRBJ1-1, with D possibly being TRBD1 (6 bases). V lost 3 bases and J lost 6, with 14 bases in between. The CDR3 has 14 amino acids. Germline CDR1 is MNHEY and CDR2 is SVGAGI. This CDR3 reads CASSYGGPGSEAFF. CDR3 in DNA: TGTGCCAGCAGTTATGGGGGCCCGGGATCTGAAGCTTTCTTT.

This rearrangement joins TRBV7-2 to TRBJ1-5; tentative D call: TRBD1 (6 bases). The V and J ends lost 6 bases and 0 bases respectively, with 9 bases between them. From germline, CDR1 is SGHTA and CDR2 FQGNSA. The CDR3 has 14 residues. CDR3 DNA sequence: TGTGCCAGCAGTAAAGGGGGTAGCAATCAGCCCCAGCATTTT. This encodes CASSKGGSNQPQHF. Supplemented by reference TRBV7-2 and TRBJ1-5, the full variable domain reads GAGVSQSPSNKVTEKGKDVELRCDPISGHTALYWYRQSLGQGLEFLIYFQGNSAPDKSGLPSDRFSAERTGGSVSTLTIQRTQQEDSAVYLCASSKGGSNQPQHFGDGTRLSIL.

The chain combines TRBV28 with TRBJ1-4; 7 bases align to TRBD1. Per the germline V gene, CDR1 is MDHEN and CDR2 is SYDVKM. The CDR3 spans 15 residues. V dropped 5 bases and J dropped 4; count of bases not matched to a gene: 7. CDR3: CASSAGGPRNEKLFF. The CDR3 DNA follows: TGTGCCAGCAGTGCAGGGGGGCCGCGTAATGAAAAACTGTTTTTT.

The chain carries TRBV5-1 and TRBJ2-5, with 9 bases fitting TRBD1. The junction had 7 bases not matched to a gene; V was cut back by 2 bases and J by 5 bases. CDR3 length: 15 amino acids. CDR1 and CDR2 (germline): SGHRS, YFSETQ. CDR3: CASSLQGARGETQYF. DNA for the CDR3: TGCGCCAGCAGCTTACAGGGGGCGCGGGGGGAGACCCAGTACTTC.

This chain uses TRBV13 with TRBJ1-2, with TRBD1 matching 7 bases. The CDR3 is 16 residues long. Germline V lookup: CDR1 PRHDT, CDR2 FYEKMQ (reference sequence). Trimming removed 3 bases from V and 0 bases from J; junction bases left unmatched: 7. The chain's CDR3 is CASSFGTDPTNYGYTF. The CDR3 DNA follows: TGTGCCAGCAGCTTCGGGACAGACCCTACTAACTATGGCTACACCTTC.

CDR3 in amino acids: CAWRPGQHSNQPQHF. The CDR3 bases are TGTGCCTGGAGACCGGGACAGCATAGCAATCAGCCCCAGCATTTT. The rearrangement joins TRBV30 to TRBJ1-5; 7 bases fit TRBD1. This CDR3 has 15 residues. Germline CDR1 is GTSNPN and CDR2 is SVGIG (reference sequence). After removal of 3 bases from V and 0 bases from J, the junction contained 5 bases not matched to a gene.